This T cell receptor beta chain was sequenced during a study of shared clonotypes between healthy human individuals. Overall study results and limits: Clonotype sharing across a few donors was observed for around 5% of naive CD4 clonotypes. Naive subsets typically showed greater estimated richness than memory subsets.

Trimming removed 4 bases from V and 0 bases from J, with 11 bases in between. Germline V gives CDR1 SGHRS, CDR2 YFSETQ. The CDR3 loop spans 14 amino acids. Genomic DNA belonging to each subset was distributed in equal measure over several immunoSEQ plates. Assay: immunoSEQ multiplex PCR; the TCRdb copy retains only in-frame clones and omits some. The sample holds about 1.5 million clones, 98% seen once. With respect to this clone: The antigen is unknown. Different DNA sequences within this sample yield the same CDR3.

Adults of Caucasian background living in Nashville, Tennessee made up all donors. Sequencing was performed on naive CD4+ T cells sorted from blood. Subset meaning: CD45RA+ positively selected. The V gene is TRBV5-1, the J gene TRBJ2-7; D possibly corresponds to TRBD1 (5 bases). The receptor's source is a young man in good health. DNA of the CDR3: TGCGCCAGCAGCCTACAGGCCAGCTCCTACGAGCAGTACTTC. This codes for CASSLQASSYEQYF.